The table lists the clone carrying this T cell receptor beta chain with a few counts. The CDR3 totals 15 residues. V lost 4 bases to trimming and J lost 6 bases, with 15 bases between them. Germline CDR1 MNHEY, CDR2 SVGAGI. How the authors handled the data: How many nucleated cells were present was estimated from reference gene primer amplification. Method: immunoSEQ multiplex PCR; TCRdb's copy keeps in-frame clones and lacks some. V, J and clone size derive from that table, while D and trimming were established from the DNA sequence. The table records approximately 210,000 clones, around 80% of them present only once. This entry comes from a study of blood T cell repertoires in COVID-19. Study summary: Samples came from the United States, Italy and Spain, spanning acute and convalescent COVID-19. PBMCs, B-cell-depleted T cells, or T cells provided the cDNA or gDNA that made up the material.

The TCR sequence derives from a woman aged 35 to 49 with acute or convalescent COVID-19. This chain joins TRBV6-5 and TRBJ2-2, with D perhaps matching TRBD1 (6 bases). The sequenced sample consisted of peripheral blood. This CDR3 is CASSSEYRAAGELFF. CDR3 sequence (DNA): TGTGCCAGCAGTTCTGAATACAGGGCTGCCGGGGAGCTGTTTTTT.